This TCR beta chain is drawn from a study of Graves' ophthalmopathy and Graves' hyperthyroidism. From RNA, the CDR3 regions of TCR beta chains were amplified and sequenced. Second-round multiplex PCR came after a first-round RT-PCR that employed HTBI primers. Each CDR3 protein is one row after TCRdb ran MiXCR on the multiplex PCR reads. The table has about 550,000 distinct CDR3 sequences, about two fifths seen once. Exclusion covered patients with other autoimmune diseases or uncontrolled infections (as well as pregnancy or lactation). V was pared by 3 bases and J by 1 base, with 12 bases between. This CDR3 comprises 15 residues. Germline V gene sequence: CDR1 ENHRY, CDR2 SYGVKD. This clonotype was found many times. Its antigen is not known. Study-wide results and caveats: A 13-signature model separated ophthalmopathy from stable hyperthyroidism, reaching approximately 88% sensitivity and roughly 81% specificity cross-validated.

The sample consisted of peripheral blood or thyroid tissue (not recorded which). The J gene is TRBJ1-1, the V gene TRBV10-3; D unclear. This TCR came from an adult man with Graves' hyperthyroidism. The CDR3 nucleotides are TGTGCCATCAGTGACCCGGGGAATTGGAACACTGAAGCTTTCTTT. Encoded protein: CAISDPGNWNTEAFF.